Listed here are 23 T cell receptor beta chains from one sample, sequenced in a study of CD8+ T cells in alopecia areata. In each case, RNA was isolated and then reverse transcribed into cDNA as the sequencing template. Repertoires were generated with immunoSEQ multiplex PCR, while TCRdb's copy carries only in-frame clones and drops some. In the table there are about 94,000 clones, 70% to 85% of which are singletons. Treatment reported: oral pan-JAK inhibitor, 5-10 mg twice daily. Sample: CD8+ T cells sorted from blood, taken between weeks 43 and 45, from a patient treated with tofacitinib. These receptors were taken from a human donor with alopecia areata.

This chain joins TRBV11-2 and TRBJ1-1; D remains ambiguous. Germline lookup yields CDR1 SGHAT and CDR2 FQNNGV. Trimming took 4 bases from V and 10 from J, leaving 10 bases between them. There are 11 residues in the CDR3. The CDR3 nucleotides read TGTGCCAGCAGCTCCGCTTTCGGAGCTTTCTTT. Its protein product is CASSSAFGAFF. Drawing the rest from reference TRBV11-2 and TRBJ1-1, the complete variable domain is EAGVAQSPRYKIIEKRQSVAFWCNPISGHATLYWYQQILGQGPKLLIQFQNNGVVDDSQLPKDRFSAERLKGVDSTLKIQPAKLEDSAVYLCASSSAFGAFFGQGTRLTVV.

Concerning this clone itself: Additional DNA sequences in this sample encode the identical CDR3. The chain joins TRBV7-2 to TRBJ1-2; 12 bases line up with TRBD1. Germline CDR1 reads SGHTA; CDR2 reads FQGNSA. The trim removed 8 bases at V and 3 bases at J, leaving 4 bases unmatched. The CDR3 is 14 residues long. Here the CDR3 reads CASSGTGGDYGYTF. The CDR3 nucleotides are TGTGCCAGCTCCGGGACAGGGGGCGACTATGGCTACACCTTC.

This sequence joins TRBV5-1 and TRBJ1-1; 8 positions match TRBD1. Losses at the gene ends were 4 bases for V and 6 bases for J; bases not matched to a gene: 2. The CDR3 has 12 amino acids. Germline V gene lookup returns CDR1 SGHRS and CDR2 YFSETQ. The CDR3 DNA reads as TGCGCCAGCAGCCCGGACAGGGCTGAAGCTTTCTTT. Its translation: CASSPDRAEAFF. The full variable domain, in which reference TRBV5-1 and TRBJ1-1 provide the parts outside the CDR3, is KAGVTQTPRYLIKTRGQQVTLSCSPISGHRSVSWYQQTPGQGLQFLFEYFSETQRNKGNFPGRFSGRQFSNSRSEMNVSTLELGDSALYLCASSPDRAEAFFGQGTRLTVV.

This chain links TRBV4-3 with TRBJ2-7; tentative D call: TRBD2 (7 bases). From germline, CDR1 is LGHNA and CDR2 YSLEER. The CDR3 covers 14 residues. V was cut by 0 bases and J by 6 bases, with 12 bases left in between. CDR3 DNA sequence: TGCGCCAGCAGCCAAGATTCGGGGGGCCGCGAGCAGTACTTC. Translated: CASSQDSGGREQYF.

The chain uses TRBV16 and TRBJ2-7; no firm D call. The CDR3 length is 14 residues. Trimming removed 2 bases from V and 2 bases from J, with 10 bases in between. From germline, CDR1 is KGHSY and CDR2 FQNENV. The CDR3 reads CASSQRQSAYEQYF. CDR3 nucleotides: TGTGCCAGCAGCCAACGGCAGTCCGCCTACGAGCAGTACTTC.

This clone has a handful of counts. The chain employs TRBV7-9 and TRBJ1-5; D is ambiguous. CDR1 and CDR2 from the germline V gene are SEHNR and FQNEAQ (reference sequence). The V end lost 8 bases, the J end lost 3 bases, and 11 bases lay between the germline ends. The CDR3 has 13 residues. This chain's CDR3 is CASALGPNQPQHF. The CDR3 region has the DNA TGTGCCAGCGCCTTAGGCCCCAATCAGCCCCAGCATTTT.

The chain's CDR3 is CASSVRATEAFF. CDR3 coding DNA: TGTGCCAGCAGTGTCAGGGCCACTGAAGCTTTCTTT. This rearrangement joins TRBV2 to TRBJ1-1; possible D gene TRBD1, 5 bases. Germline CDR1 SNHLY, CDR2 FYNNEI. CDR3 size: 12 residues. Trimming shortened V by 4 bases and J by 4 bases, and 7 bases separated the two germline ends.

This sequence joins TRBV29-1 and TRBJ2-1, with D possibly TRBD1 on 5 matching bases. CDR1 and CDR2 from the germline V gene are SQVTM and ANQGSEA. V was clipped by 6 bases and J by 8 bases, with 11 bases between them. The CDR3 is 11 residues long. In nucleotides, the CDR3 is TGCAGCGTGGGGCCCTCCCATGAGCAGTTCTTC. Protein: CSVGPSHEQFF.

The genes are TRBV29-1 and TRBJ1-2; no definite D call. CDR3 length: 11 amino acids. Germline CDR1 is SQVTM and CDR2 is ANQGSEA. Trimming pared 3 bases from V and 4 bases from J, leaving 6 bases between. CDR3: CSVDTGYGYTF. The CDR3 region has the DNA TGCAGCGTTGATACGGGCTATGGCTACACCTTC. The variable domain in full, completed from reference TRBV29-1 and TRBJ1-2, reads SAVISQKPSRDICQRGTSLTIQCQVDSQVTMMFWYRQQPGQSLTLIATANQGSEATYESGFVIDKFPISRPNLTFSTLTVSNMSPEDSSIYLCSVDTGYGYTFGSGTRLTVV.

This rearrangement joins TRBV10-1 to TRBJ1-1; D gene unclear. The V and J ends lost 2 bases and 4 bases respectively, with 8 bases between them. The germline V gene encodes CDR1 WNHNN and CDR2 SYGVQD (reference sequence). This CDR3 is 13 amino acids long. The CDR3 DNA reads as TGCGCCAGCAGTGAGCTACACGGCACTGAAGCTTTCTTT. Translated: CASSELHGTEAFF.

The chain employs TRBV9 and TRBJ2-2; 7 bases match TRBD2. Per germline, CDR1 SGDLS and CDR2 YYNGEE. CDR3 length: 16 amino acids. The V and J ends lost 0 bases and 5 bases, in that order; junction bases with no gene match: 7. The CDR3 reads CASSVGGGSGTGELFF. Written as DNA, the CDR3 is TGTGCCAGCAGCGTAGGGGGAGGGTCGGGTACCGGGGAGCTGTTTTTT.

This clone was picked up a small number of times. This sequence joins TRBV30 and TRBJ1-1; D unresolved. The CDR3 has 11 amino acids. V was cut by 4 bases and J by 6 bases, with 9 bases left in between. Germline V gene sequence: CDR1 GTSNPN, CDR2 SVGIG (reference sequence). CDR3 amino acids: CAWTSGPEAFF. In DNA, the CDR3 is TGTGCCTGGACGAGTGGTCCTGAAGCTTTCTTT.

The V gene is TRBV30, the J gene TRBJ2-1, with D possibly being TRBD2 (6 bases). The CDR3 sequence is 13 residues long. The germline V gene has CDR1 GTSNPN and CDR2 SVGIG (reference sequence). V gave up 0 bases and J gave up 7 bases, with 10 bases separating them. The CDR3 nucleotides are TGTGCCTGGAGTGTATACAGCGGGAATGAGCAGTTCTTC. Translation gives CAWSVYSGNEQFF.

This clone was seen just once. The chain joins TRBV20-1 to TRBJ2-5, with D perhaps matching TRBD1 (6 bases). CDR1 is DFQATT and CDR2 is SNEGSKA in the germline V gene (reference sequence). Trimming took off 5 bases at V and 7 bases at J, with 11 bases between the two ends. This CDR3 region has 11 residues. This CDR3 reads CSAPQGGTQYF. DNA for the CDR3: TGCAGTGCTCCCCAAGGGGGGACCCAGTACTTC.

This clone turned up a few times. The rearrangement uses TRBV9 and TRBJ1-1; no firm D call. The CDR3 has 15 residues. V was clipped by 4 bases and J by 7 bases, with 20 bases between them. Germline CDR1 and CDR2: SGDLS and YYNGEE. The CDR3 is CASSPWSRSGDEAFF. In DNA, the CDR3 is TGTGCCAGCAGCCCTTGGAGCCGGAGCGGTGATGAAGCTTTCTTT.

The chain joins TRBV27 to TRBJ2-7; 7 bases agree with TRBD2. V lost 4 bases, J lost 3 bases, and 3 bases stayed unmatched. The CDR3 runs to 13 residues. Germline V gene sequence: CDR1 MNHEY, CDR2 SMNVEV (reference sequence). CDR3 DNA: TGTGCCAGCAGTTCAGCGGGGAGCTACGAGCAGTACTTC. It translates to CASSSAGSYEQYF.

The chain is built from TRBV6-5 and TRBJ2-2, with D possibly matching TRBD2 (6 bases). This CDR3 spans 14 amino acids. V was pared by 7 bases and J by 4 bases, with 13 bases between. The germline gives CDR1 MNHEY, CDR2 SVGAGI. DNA of the CDR3: TGTGCCAGCACGACGGCCGGGGGCACCGGGGAGCTGTTTTTT. It encodes CASTTAGGTGELFF.

The rearrangement links TRBV4-3 to TRBJ2-7; a possible D gene is TRBD2 (6 bases). Germline V gene lookup returns CDR1 LGHNA and CDR2 YSLEER. With 0 bases removed from V and 4 bases from J, the gap between germline ends came to 13 bases. CDR3 length: 15 residues. The CDR3 nucleotides read TGCGCCAGCAGCCAAGATAGAGGAGGGTTGTACGAGCAGTACTTC. Translating it yields CASSQDRGGLYEQYF.

This clone was seen a handful of times. V gene TRBV5-8 combines with J gene TRBJ1-1; D uncertain. CDR3 length: 15 residues. CDR1 and CDR2 (germline): SGHTS, YDEGEE. V lost 0 bases and J 3 bases, leaving 12 bases between the germline ends. In nucleotides, the CDR3 is TGTGCCAGCAGCTTGGTTGGAAGAGGGTACACTGAAGCTTTCTTT. Its protein product is CASSLVGRGYTEAFF.

V and J are TRBV29-1 and TRBJ1-2; 9 bases are shared with TRBD1. V was pared by 6 bases and J by 11 bases, with 7 bases of the junction left unmatched. CDR3 length equals 11 residues. Germline V gene sequence: CDR1 SQVTM, CDR2 ANQGSEA. The CDR3 spells CSVNRDREYTF. CDR3 DNA sequence: TGCAGCGTCAACCGGGACAGGGAATACACCTTC.

V gene TRBV27 combines with J gene TRBJ2-6; D not resolved. CDR3 length: 12 residues. V lost 6 bases and J lost 0, with 0 bases in between. Germline V lookup: CDR1 MNHEY, CDR2 SMNVEV (reference sequence). CDR3 DNA: TGTGCCAGCAGCTCTGGGGCCAACGTCCTGACTTTC. This sequence encodes CASSSGANVLTF. The whole variable domain, filled in from reference TRBV27 and TRBJ2-6, reads EAQVTQNPRYLITVTGKKLTVTCSQNMNHEYMSWYRQDPGLGLRQIYYSMNVEVTDKGDVPEGYKVSRKEKRNFPLILESPSPNQTSLYFCASSSGANVLTFGAGSRLTVL.

The chain uses TRBV13 and TRBJ2-2; no clear D gene. CDR3 length: 12 amino acids. Germline CDR1 is PRHDT and CDR2 is FYEKMQ (reference sequence). Trimming removed 5 bases at V and 6 bases at J, with 7 bases between. The DNA for the CDR3 is TGTGCCAGCAGCCTCGAGGCCGGGGAGCTGTTTTTT. It specifies CASSLEAGELFF.

The sample holds a few counts of this clone. V is TRBV4-1 and J is TRBJ2-7, with TRBD2 identical over 9 bases. The CDR3 spans 19 residues. Unmatched junction bases numbered 15, after V lost 1 base and J lost 2 bases. The germline V gene has CDR1 MGHRA and CDR2 YSYEKL. This CDR3 is CASSQAHPRPSGAPYEQYF. The DNA for the CDR3 is TGCGCCAGCAGCCAAGCCCACCCTCGCCCTAGCGGGGCCCCCTACGAGCAGTACTTC.